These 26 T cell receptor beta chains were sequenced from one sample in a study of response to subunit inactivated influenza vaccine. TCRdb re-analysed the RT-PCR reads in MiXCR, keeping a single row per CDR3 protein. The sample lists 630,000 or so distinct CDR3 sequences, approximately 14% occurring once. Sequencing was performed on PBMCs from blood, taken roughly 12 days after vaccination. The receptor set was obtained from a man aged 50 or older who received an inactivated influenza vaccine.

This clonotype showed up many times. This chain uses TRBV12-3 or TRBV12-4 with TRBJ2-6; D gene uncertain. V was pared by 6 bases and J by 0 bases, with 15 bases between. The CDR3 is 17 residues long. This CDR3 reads CASSLVGRSSGANVLTF. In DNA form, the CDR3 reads TGTGCCAGCAGCTTGGTCGGACGGAGCTCTGGGGCCAACGTCCTGACTTTC.

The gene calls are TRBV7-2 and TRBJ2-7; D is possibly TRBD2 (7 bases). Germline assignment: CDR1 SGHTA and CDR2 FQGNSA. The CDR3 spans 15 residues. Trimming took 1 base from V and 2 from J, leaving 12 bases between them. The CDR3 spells CASSLGGGVTYEQYF. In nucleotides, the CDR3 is TGTGCCAGCAGCTTAGGAGGGGGGGTGACCTACGAGCAGTACTTC.

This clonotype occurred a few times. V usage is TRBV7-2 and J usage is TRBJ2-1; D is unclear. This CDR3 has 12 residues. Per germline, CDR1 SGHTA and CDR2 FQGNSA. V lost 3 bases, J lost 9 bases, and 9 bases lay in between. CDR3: CASSFLGTEQFF. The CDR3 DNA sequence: TGTGCCAGCAGCTTCCTAGGTACTGAGCAGTTCTTC.

The CDR3 nucleotides are TGCAGCTCCCAAAGGGGGACTAGCGGGTTAGAGACCCAGTACTTC. Protein: CSSQRGTSGLETQYF. The rearrangement joins TRBV29-1 to TRBJ2-5; 12 nucleotides line up with TRBD2. From germline, CDR1 is SQVTM and CDR2 ANQGSEA. The junction had 11 bases not matched to a gene; V was cut back by 8 bases and J by 4 bases. This CDR3 comprises 15 residues.

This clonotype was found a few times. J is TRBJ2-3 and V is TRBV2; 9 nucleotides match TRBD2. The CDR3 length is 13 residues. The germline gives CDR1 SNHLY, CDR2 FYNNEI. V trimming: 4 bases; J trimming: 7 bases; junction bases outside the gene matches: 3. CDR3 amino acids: CASSALAGNTQYF. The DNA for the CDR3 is TGTGCCAGCAGTGCGCTAGCGGGGAATACGCAGTATTTT.

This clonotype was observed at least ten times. The CDR3 DNA is TGTGCCAGCAGCCACGAGAATAACTATGGCTACACCTTC. It yields the protein CASSHENNYGYTF. The rearrangement uses TRBV4-2 and TRBJ1-2; D remains unclear. Germline-derived CDR1 and CDR2 are LGHNA and YNFKEQ. Between the trimmed V and J ends, which lost 3 bases and 1 base, there was a span of 6 bases. The CDR3 is 13 residues long.

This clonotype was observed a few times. The CDR3 bases are TGTGCCAGTAGTGGGCAGGGCCCAGATACGCAGTATTTT. Its protein product is CASSGQGPDTQYF. This chain connects TRBV19 to TRBJ2-3; tentative D call: TRBD1 (5 bases). V lost 5 bases and J lost 4, with 10 bases in between. The CDR3 extends over 13 amino acids. Germline lookup yields CDR1 LNHDA and CDR2 SQIVND (reference sequence).

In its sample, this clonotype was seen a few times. In nucleotides, the CDR3 is TGTGCCAGCAGTTACTTCACTAGCGGGGCCCCACATGAGCAGTTCTTC. It yields the protein CASSYFTSGAPHEQFF. This chain connects TRBV6-2 or TRBV6-3 to TRBJ2-1; 10 bases align to TRBD2. Germline CDR1 and CDR2: MNHEY and SVGEGT. This CDR3 region has 16 residues. V lost 1 base and J lost 8; bases outside the gene matches: 8.

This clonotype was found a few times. This CDR3 is CASSARQGKETQYF. The CDR3 coding sequence is TGTGCCAGCAGTGCGAGACAGGGAAAAGAGACCCAGTACTTC. This chain connects TRBV27 to TRBJ2-5, with 7 bases that match TRBD1. The V segment lost 5 bases and the J segment 3 bases; nucleotides outside the gene matches: 6. Per germline, CDR1 MNHEY and CDR2 SMNVEV (reference sequence). This CDR3 comprises 14 residues.

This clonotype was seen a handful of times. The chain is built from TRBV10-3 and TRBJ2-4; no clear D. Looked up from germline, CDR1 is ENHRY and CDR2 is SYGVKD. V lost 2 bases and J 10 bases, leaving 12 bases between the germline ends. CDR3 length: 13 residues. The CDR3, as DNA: TGTGCCATCAGTGAGGGTCCCGATTTAATTCAGTACTTC. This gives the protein CAISEGPDLIQYF.

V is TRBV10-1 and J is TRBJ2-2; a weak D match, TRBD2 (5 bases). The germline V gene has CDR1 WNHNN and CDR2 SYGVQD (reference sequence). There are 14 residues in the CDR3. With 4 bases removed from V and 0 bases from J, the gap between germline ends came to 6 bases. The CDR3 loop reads CASSGGANTGELFF. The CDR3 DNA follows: TGCGCCAGCAGTGGGGGAGCGAACACCGGGGAGCTGTTTTTT.

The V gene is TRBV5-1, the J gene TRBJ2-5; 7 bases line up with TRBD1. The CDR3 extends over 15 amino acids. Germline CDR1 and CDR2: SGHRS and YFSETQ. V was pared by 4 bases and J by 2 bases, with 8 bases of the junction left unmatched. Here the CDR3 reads CASSRQQDRQETQYF. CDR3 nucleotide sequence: TGCGCCAGCAGCCGGCAACAGGACAGGCAAGAGACCCAGTACTTC.

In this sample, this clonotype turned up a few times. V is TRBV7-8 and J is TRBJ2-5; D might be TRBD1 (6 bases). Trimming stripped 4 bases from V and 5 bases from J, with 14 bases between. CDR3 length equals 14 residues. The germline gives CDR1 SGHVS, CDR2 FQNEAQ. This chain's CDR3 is CASSSIQGRETQYF. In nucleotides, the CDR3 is TGTGCCAGCAGCTCGATACAGGGAAGGGAGACCCAGTACTTC.

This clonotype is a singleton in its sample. CDR3 DNA: TGTGCCAGCAGTGTCAGGGGGTTGAGCTCCTACGAGCAGTACTTC. Translated: CASSVRGLSSYEQYF. The V and J genes are TRBV12-3 or TRBV12-4 and TRBJ2-7, with TRBD1 matching 7 bases. Trimming at V came to 5 bases and at J to 0 bases, leaving 7 bases not matched to a gene. This CDR3 has 15 amino acids.

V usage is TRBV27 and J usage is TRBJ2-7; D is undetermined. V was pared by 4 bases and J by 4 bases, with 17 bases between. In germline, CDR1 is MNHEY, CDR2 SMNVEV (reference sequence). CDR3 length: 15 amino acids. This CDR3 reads CASSSDLGRRYEQYF. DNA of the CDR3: TGTGCCAGCAGTTCCGACCTCGGAAGGCGATACGAGCAGTACTTC.

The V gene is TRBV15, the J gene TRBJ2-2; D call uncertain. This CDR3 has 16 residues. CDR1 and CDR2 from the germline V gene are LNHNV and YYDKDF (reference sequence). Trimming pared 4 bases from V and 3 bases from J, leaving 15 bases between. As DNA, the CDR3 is TGTGCCACCAGCACCGAACTGTTAACGGACACCGGGGAGCTGTTTTTT. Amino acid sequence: CATSTELLTDTGELFF.

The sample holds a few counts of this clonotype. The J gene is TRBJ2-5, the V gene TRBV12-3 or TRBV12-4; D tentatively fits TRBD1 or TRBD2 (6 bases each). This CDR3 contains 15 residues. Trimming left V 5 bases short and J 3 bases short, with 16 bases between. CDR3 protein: CASSPWGAGKETQYF. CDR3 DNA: TGTGCCAGCAGTCCTTGGGGGGCCGGGAAAGAGACCCAGTACTTC.

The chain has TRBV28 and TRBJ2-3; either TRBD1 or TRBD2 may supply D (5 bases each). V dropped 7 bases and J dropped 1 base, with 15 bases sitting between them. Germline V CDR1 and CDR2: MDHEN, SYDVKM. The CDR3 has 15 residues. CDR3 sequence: CASNVGASRTDTQYF. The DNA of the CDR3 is TGTGCCAGCAACGTCGGGGCCTCTCGCACAGATACGCAGTATTTT.

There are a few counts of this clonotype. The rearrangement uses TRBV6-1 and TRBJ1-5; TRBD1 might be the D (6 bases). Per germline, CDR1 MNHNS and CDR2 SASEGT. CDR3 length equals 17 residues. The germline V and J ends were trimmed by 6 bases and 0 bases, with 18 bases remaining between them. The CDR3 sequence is CASRPRGAGYSNQPQHF. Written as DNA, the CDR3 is TGTGCCAGCAGACCCCGGGGGGCCGGTTATAGCAATCAGCCCCAGCATTTT.

This chain's CDR3 is CASRGLAGDYNEQFF. The CDR3, as DNA: TGTGCCAGCAGAGGACTAGCGGGGGACTACAATGAGCAGTTCTTC. V usage is TRBV28 and J usage is TRBJ2-1, with 13 nucleotides matching TRBD2. The V gene end was trimmed by 6 bases and the J gene end by 3 bases; junction bases not matched to a gene: 2. This CDR3 is 15 amino acids long. Germline CDR1 MDHEN, CDR2 SYDVKM. The full variable domain, rest sourced from reference TRBV28 and TRBJ2-1, is DVKVTQSSRYLVKRTGEKVFLECVQDMDHENMFWYRQDPGLGLRLIYFSYDVKMKEKGDIPEGYSVSREKKERFSLILESASTNQTSMYLCASRGLAGDYNEQFFGPGTRLTVL.

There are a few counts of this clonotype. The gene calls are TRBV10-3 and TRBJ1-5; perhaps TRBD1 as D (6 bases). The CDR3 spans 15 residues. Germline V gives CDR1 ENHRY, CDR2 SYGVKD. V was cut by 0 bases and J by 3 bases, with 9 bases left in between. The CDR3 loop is CAISESRGANQPQHF. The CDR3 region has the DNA TGTGCCATCAGTGAGTCAAGGGGGGCCAATCAGCCCCAGCATTTT.

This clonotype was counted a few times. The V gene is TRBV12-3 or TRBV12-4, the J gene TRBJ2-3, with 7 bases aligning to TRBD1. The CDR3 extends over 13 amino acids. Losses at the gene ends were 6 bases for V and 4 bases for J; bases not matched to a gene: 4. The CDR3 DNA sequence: TGTGCCAGCAGACGACAGGGCCCAGATACGCAGTATTTT. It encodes CASRRQGPDTQYF.

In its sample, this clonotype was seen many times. The CDR3 sequence is CASPPPVYSSTDTQYF. The CDR3 nucleotides read TGTGCCAGCCCCCCTCCTGTCTACTCTAGCACAGATACGCAGTATTTT. The rearrangement links TRBV12-3 or TRBV12-4 to TRBJ2-3, with unresolved D. Trimming took off 8 bases at V and 0 bases at J, with 18 bases between the two ends. CDR3 size: 16 residues.

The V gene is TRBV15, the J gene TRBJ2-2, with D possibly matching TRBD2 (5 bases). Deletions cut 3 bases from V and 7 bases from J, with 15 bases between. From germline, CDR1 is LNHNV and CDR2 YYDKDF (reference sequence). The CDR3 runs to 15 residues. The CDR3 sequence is CATSRGALFIGELFF. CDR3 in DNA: TGTGCCACCAGCAGGGGAGCCCTATTCATCGGGGAGCTGTTTTTT.

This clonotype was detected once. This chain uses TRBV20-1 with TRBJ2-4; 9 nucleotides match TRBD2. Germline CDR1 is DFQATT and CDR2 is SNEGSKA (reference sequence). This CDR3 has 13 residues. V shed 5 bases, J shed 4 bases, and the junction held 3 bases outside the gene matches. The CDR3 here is CSARTSEKNIQYF. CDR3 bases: TGCAGTGCTCGGACTAGCGAAAAAAACATTCAGTACTTC.

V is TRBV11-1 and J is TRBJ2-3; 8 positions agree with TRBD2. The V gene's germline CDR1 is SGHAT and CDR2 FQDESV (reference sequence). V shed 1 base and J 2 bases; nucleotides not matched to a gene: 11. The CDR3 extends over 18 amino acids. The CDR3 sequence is CASSLERGRQLVTDTQYF. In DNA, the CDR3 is TGTGCCAGCAGCTTAGAGCGCGGGAGGCAACTAGTCACAGATACGCAGTATTTT.